The 28 T cell receptor beta chains presented below share a single source sample, sequenced in a study of blood T cell repertoires in COVID-19. Clones were read by immunoSEQ multiplex PCR, and TCRdb kept only the in-frame ones, dropping some. Of some 88,000 clones in the sample, around 90% were seen once. Sequencing used peripheral blood. Receptor source: a human donor with active COVID-19. The donor label of this sample is uncertain.

This clone was seen just once. V usage is TRBV6-5 and J usage is TRBJ2-3, with 9 nucleotides matching TRBD2. V dropped 2 bases and J dropped 4; count of bases not matched to a gene: 7. The germline V gene encodes CDR1 MNHEY and CDR2 SVGAGI. This CDR3 has 16 residues. CDR3 sequence: CASSYGAGGPPDTQYF. CDR3 sequence (DNA): TGTGCCAGCAGTTACGGGGCGGGGGGGCCGCCAGATACGCAGTATTTT.

The rearrangement uses TRBV5-1 and TRBJ1-6; 9 bases match TRBD1. Germline V lookup: CDR1 SGHRS, CDR2 YFSETQ. The CDR3 runs to 17 residues. After removal of 0 bases from V and 4 bases from J, the junction contained 5 bases not matched to a gene. CDR3 residues: CASSLVGTGSYNSPLHF. The DNA of the CDR3 is TGCGCCAGCAGCTTGGTGGGGACAGGGTCATATAATTCACCCCTCCACTTT.

The genes are TRBV5-1 and TRBJ1-3, with D uncertain. V was cut by 1 base and J by 0 bases, with 8 bases left in between. The CDR3 extends over 15 amino acids. Germline lookup yields CDR1 SGHRS and CDR2 YFSETQ. The CDR3: CASSLSTASGNTIYF. Here the CDR3 DNA reads TGCGCCAGCAGCTTGTCCACAGCCTCTGGAAACACCATATATTTT.

V and J are TRBV6-5 and TRBJ1-2; TRBD1 agrees at 9 bases. The germline V gene encodes CDR1 MNHEY and CDR2 SVGAGI. The CDR3 is made up of 15 amino acids. The V segment lost 6 bases and the J segment 8 bases; nucleotides outside the gene matches: 13. The CDR3 loop reads CASRNDRGELFGYTF. In DNA, the CDR3 is TGTGCCAGCAGAAACGACAGGGGGGAGCTCTTCGGCTACACCTTC.

The chain joins TRBV3-1 (or the pseudogene TRBV3-2) to TRBJ1-1; the D gene is possibly TRBD1 (5 bases). V shed 0 bases and J shed 1 base, with 9 bases lying between them. The CDR3 totals 15 residues. CDR1 is LGHDT, CDR2 YNNKEL, per germline (reference sequence). CDR3 sequence (DNA): TGTGCCAGCAGCCAAGAGGGGGGGTGGAACACTGAAGCTTTCTTT. It is translated as CASSQEGGWNTEAFF.

The chain couples TRBV7-8 to TRBJ1-6, with D possibly TRBD1 on 6 matching bases. This CDR3 contains 14 residues. V was shortened by 5 bases and J by 10 bases, with 15 bases between the two germline ends. Germline assignment: CDR1 SGHVS and CDR2 FQNEAQ. The CDR3 here is CASSIHRAGSPLHF. CDR3 sequence (DNA): TGTGCCAGCAGCATCCACAGGGCCGGGTCACCCCTCCACTTT.

This clone was recorded only once. The CDR3 sequence: CALPGPTMAGGANVLTF. The CDR3 region has the DNA TGCGCACTCCCGGGGCCCACCATGGCGGGGGGGGCCAACGTCCTGACTTTC. This chain links TRBV5-1 with TRBJ2-6, with D perhaps TRBD2 (6 bases). CDR3 length equals 17 residues. CDR1 is SGHRS, CDR2 YFSETQ, per germline.

The chain employs TRBV5-1 and TRBJ2-1, with 7 nucleotides matching TRBD1. V dropped 0 bases and J dropped 10; count of bases not matched to a gene: 7. The CDR3 has 14 residues. Germline CDR1 reads SGHRS; CDR2 reads YFSETQ. The CDR3 DNA follows: TGCGCCAGCAGCTTGGTGACAGGGCAAGGAGAGCAGTTCTTC. Its protein is CASSLVTGQGEQFF.

This clone was seen a handful of times. This rearrangement joins TRBV2 to TRBJ2-2, with D possibly matching TRBD1 (6 bases). The length of the CDR3 is 14 residues. Trimming shortened V by 6 bases and J by 4 bases, and 12 bases separated the two germline ends. Germline-derived CDR1 and CDR2 are SNHLY and FYNNEI. CDR3 nucleotides: TGTGCCAGCAGCGAACAGGGAATCACCGGGGAGCTGTTTTTT. Translation: CASSEQGITGELFF.

V gene TRBV5-1 combines with J gene TRBJ1-6, with D tentatively TRBD1 (6 bases). The V end was cut by 1 base, the J end by 7 bases, with 15 bases between. Germline V gives CDR1 SGHRS, CDR2 YFSETQ. The CDR3 loop spans 16 amino acids. The CDR3 loop reads CASSLIGLGANSPLHF. The CDR3 DNA is TGCGCCAGCAGCTTGATCGGGCTGGGGGCAAATTCACCCCTCCACTTT.

The chain uses TRBV28 and TRBJ2-2, with 8 bases fitting TRBD1. The CDR3 has 14 residues. Germline lookup yields CDR1 MDHEN and CDR2 SYDVKM. The junction had 4 bases not matched to a gene; V was cut back by 6 bases and J by 4 bases. The CDR3 reads CASRRTGSTGELFF. For the CDR3, the DNA is TGTGCCAGCAGACGGACAGGGAGCACCGGGGAGCTGTTTTTT.

The chain couples TRBV28 to TRBJ1-2; no clear D. V shed 3 bases and J shed 3 bases, with 5 bases lying between them. The CDR3 covers 12 residues. Germline CDR1 reads MDHEN; CDR2 reads SYDVKM. The CDR3 loop is CASSFTDYGYTF. The DNA of the CDR3 is TGTGCCAGCAGTTTTACAGACTATGGCTACACCTTC.

The chain employs TRBV7-6 and TRBJ2-1, with 11 bases aligning to TRBD2. Trimming removed 1 base from V and 9 bases from J; junction bases left unmatched: 2. The CDR3 sequence is 14 residues long. From germline, CDR1 is SGHVS and CDR2 FNYEAQ. Here the CDR3 reads CASSLGLAGTEQFF. In nucleotides, the CDR3 is TGTGCCAGCAGCTTAGGACTAGCGGGGACTGAGCAGTTCTTC.

V usage is TRBV28 and J usage is TRBJ1-6, with 7 bases that match TRBD1. The length of the CDR3 is 15 residues. Germline V gene sequence: CDR1 MDHEN, CDR2 SYDVKM. The ends lost 4 bases at V and 9 bases at J; junction bases unmatched: 9. For the CDR3, the DNA is TGTGCCAGCAGTTCAGTACAGGGGATCGGTTCACCCCTCCACTTT. Its translation is CASSSVQGIGSPLHF. Drawing the rest from reference TRBV28 and TRBJ1-6, the complete variable domain is DVKVTQSSRYLVKRTGEKVFLECVQDMDHENMFWYRQDPGLGLRLIYFSYDVKMKEKGDIPEGYSVSREKKERFSLILESASTNQTSMYLCASSSVQGIGSPLHFGNGTRLTVT.

The genes are TRBV7-9 and TRBJ2-7, with D unresolved. Trimming shortened V by 6 bases and J by 3 bases, and 15 bases separated the two germline ends. There are 14 residues in the CDR3. Germline assignment: CDR1 SEHNR and CDR2 FQNEAQ (reference sequence). The CDR3 reads CASSPYRGGYEQYF. The CDR3 DNA sequence: TGTGCCAGCAGTCCTTACCGAGGCGGCTACGAGCAGTACTTC. Combining the CDR3 with reference TRBV7-9 and TRBJ2-7 gives the whole variable domain DTGVSQNPRHKITKRGQNVTFRCDPISEHNRLYWYRQTLGQGPEFLTYFQNEAQLEKSRLLSDRFSAERPKGSFSTLEIQRTEQGDSAMYLCASSPYRGGYEQYFGPGTRLTVT.

The chain has TRBV11-2 and TRBJ1-1; maybe TRBD1 (6 bases). CDR1 is SGHAT and CDR2 is FQNNGV in the germline V gene. Trimming left V 5 bases short and J 6 bases short, with 19 bases between. CDR3 length: 15 amino acids. The CDR3 here is CASSVLDRTSPEAFF. The CDR3 region has the DNA TGTGCCAGCAGCGTGTTAGACAGGACCTCGCCTGAAGCTTTCTTT.

V usage is TRBV5-1 and J usage is TRBJ2-2; maybe TRBD2 (6 bases). Trimming cost V 3 bases and J 7 bases, with 10 bases left between them. This CDR3 contains 13 residues. CDR1 and CDR2 (germline): SGHRS, YFSETQ. DNA for the CDR3: TGCGCCAGCAGCTCGGGAGTGGGCGGGGAGCTGTTTTTT. Its protein is CASSSGVGGELFF.

The chain combines TRBV28 with TRBJ1-1; 7 nucleotides match TRBD1. This CDR3 has 16 amino acids. Germline CDR1 and CDR2: MDHEN and SYDVKM. V lost 3 bases to trimming and J lost 1 base; unmatched junction nucleotides: 8. CDR3 bases: TGTGCCAGCAGTTTGCTCGTAGGGGGCGCGAACACTGAAGCTTTCTTT. Translation gives CASSLLVGGANTEAFF.

This clone has a handful of counts. J is TRBJ2-3 and V is TRBV24-1, with D uncertain. V was cut by 4 bases and J by 2 bases, with 15 bases left in between. Germline CDR1 and CDR2: KGHDR and SFDVKD. This CDR3 spans 16 amino acids. In nucleotides, the CDR3 is TGTGCCACCAGTGACGCGATGGGTGGGCCCACAGATACGCAGTATTTT. Protein sequence: CATSDAMGGPTDTQYF.

The chain is built from TRBV28 and TRBJ2-7; 7 bases line up with TRBD1. Per the germline V gene, CDR1 is MDHEN and CDR2 is SYDVKM. After removal of 6 bases from V and 5 bases from J, the junction contained 10 bases not matched to a gene. The CDR3 sequence is 14 residues long. This chain's CDR3 is CASSPDRAGNEQYF. The CDR3 nucleotides are TGTGCCAGCAGCCCCGACAGGGCCGGGAACGAGCAGTACTTC.

The V and J genes are TRBV5-1 and TRBJ2-7; 10 bases fit TRBD1. The V gene end was trimmed by 1 base and the J gene end by 5 bases; junction bases not matched to a gene: 9. This CDR3 is 16 amino acids long. The germline CDR1 and CDR2 sequences are SGHRS and YFSETQ. CDR3 coding DNA: TGCGCCAGCAGCTTGCGGTCGGGACAGGGGATTCACGAGCAGTACTTC. Protein product: CASSLRSGQGIHEQYF.

In this sample, this clone turned up a few times. The chain combines TRBV27 with TRBJ2-2; 10 bases map to TRBD2. The V and J ends lost 3 bases and 3 bases, in that order; junction bases with no gene match: 1. The CDR3 covers 15 residues. Germline V gives CDR1 MNHEY, CDR2 SMNVEV (reference sequence). In DNA, the CDR3 is TGTGCCAGCAGTTTTAGCGGGGGGTACACCGGGGAGCTGTTTTTT. The encoded protein is CASSFSGGYTGELFF.

The CDR3 nucleotides are TGTGCCAGCGGCAAGAGGACAGGGGGCTACGAGCAGTACTTC. Translated, it gives CASGKRTGGYEQYF. The chain combines TRBV7-9 with TRBJ2-7; TRBD1 agrees at 10 bases. The CDR3 extends over 14 amino acids. In germline, CDR1 is SEHNR, CDR2 FQNEAQ (reference sequence). V gave up 8 bases and J gave up 3 bases; unmatched junction bases: 7.

The chain has TRBV3-1 (or the pseudogene TRBV3-2) and TRBJ2-1; D not resolved. The germline V gene encodes CDR1 LGHDT and CDR2 YNNKEL (reference sequence). The CDR3 consists of 14 residues. Trimming pared 0 bases from V and 6 bases from J, leaving 9 bases between. CDR3 bases: TGTGCCAGCAGCCAAGACACTATAGGCAATGAGCAGTTCTTC. This sequence encodes CASSQDTIGNEQFF.

This chain connects TRBV19 to TRBJ2-2; a weak D match, TRBD1 (5 bases). This CDR3 has 17 residues. Germline assignment: CDR1 LNHDA and CDR2 SQIVND (reference sequence). Trimming removed 1 base at V and 1 base at J, with 13 bases between. The CDR3 sequence is CASSIGSAGKNTGELFF. The CDR3 nucleotides are TGTGCCAGTAGTATAGGCTCGGCAGGGAAGAACACCGGGGAGCTGTTTTTT.

The chain combines TRBV9 with TRBJ1-2; weak D call: TRBD1 (6 bases). The V gene lost 6 bases and the J gene lost 4 bases, with 16 bases spanning the gap. This CDR3 is 14 amino acids long. Germline loops: CDR1 SGDLS, CDR2 YYNGEE. CDR3 sequence: CASTRGGFLYGYTF. The DNA for the CDR3 is TGTGCCAGCACTCGGGGGGGCTTCCTCTATGGCTACACCTTC.

The gene calls are TRBV7-2 and TRBJ1-5, with 7 positions matching TRBD1. Germline assignment: CDR1 SGHTA and CDR2 FQGNSA. The ends lost 0 bases at V and 2 bases at J; junction bases unmatched: 10. There are 18 residues in the CDR3. This chain's CDR3 is CASSLAYWETGRNQPQHF. Here the CDR3 DNA reads TGTGCCAGCAGCTTAGCCTATTGGGAGACAGGGCGCAATCAGCCCCAGCATTTT.

The chain has TRBV29-1 and TRBJ1-1; weak D call: TRBD1 (5 bases). The germline V and J ends were trimmed by 2 bases and 8 bases, with 18 bases remaining between them. CDR1 is SQVTM, CDR2 ANQGSEA, per germline. The CDR3 has 14 residues. The CDR3 DNA sequence: TGCAGCGTTGAAAGCCAATTCCAAGGGGCAGAAGCTTTCTTT. The encoded protein is CSVESQFQGAEAFF.